The sequence of this T cell receptor beta chain was determined in a study of blood T cell repertoires in COVID-19. Study summary: The origin of the acute and convalescent COVID-19 samples was the United States, Italy and Spain. The cDNA or gDNA used as material had been derived from T cells, B-cell-depleted T cells, or PBMCs.

The authors' processing: Nucleated cell number was recorded as an estimate derived from reference gene primer amplification. Sequencing was performed with immunoSEQ multiplex PCR; in TCRdb, only in-frame clones are kept and a portion is missing. For V, J and clone size, that table is used; D and trimming come from the DNA. The sample lists 24,000 or so clones; roughly 80% were seen once. The V gene's germline CDR1 is GTSNPN and CDR2 SVGIG (reference sequence). V gave up 0 bases and J gave up 2 bases, with 13 bases separating them. CDR3 length: 15 residues. The chain combines TRBV30 with TRBJ1-2; a possible D gene is TRBD1 (5 bases). This clonotype originated in a woman older than 75 with acute or convalescent COVID-19. Sequences were obtained from peripheral blood. CDR3 DNA sequence: TGTGCCTGGAGTGTAGTCAGGGCGGGGAACTATGGCTACACCTTC. Residues: CAWSVVRAGNYGYTF.